The clone carrying this T cell receptor (beta chain) was picked up one time. cDNA synthesis used a TRAV/TRBV-specific primer set for both chains. With a constant-region primer and a V-primer adapter, TCRs were subjected to roughly 18 PCR cycles of amplification. TCRdb recomputed calls from the reads with MiXCR, one row per CDR3 protein. The sample shows tens of thousands of distinct CDR3 sequences, roughly 30% of them seen only once. These data belong to a study of low-dose radiotherapy and immunotherapy resistance in tumors. Noted time point: before trial treatment. CDR1 is MNHNY, CDR2 SVGAGI, per germline (reference sequence). CDR3 length: 13 amino acids. V lost 6 bases and J lost 8, with 13 bases in between.

The TCR originated in a male donor with gallbladder cancer. This specimen was PBMCs, taken before treatment. The chain links TRBV6-6 to TRBJ2-2, with unresolved D. In DNA, the CDR3 is TGTGCCAGCAGGGCCACATGGACGGGGGAGCTGTTTTTT. This translates into CASRATWTGELFF.